The sequence of this T cell receptor (beta chain) was determined in a study of cytomegalovirus exposure and HLA in healthy donors. The PCR used 60 Vbeta and 13 Jbeta primers. Profiled with immunoSEQ multiplex PCR; TCRdb holds only in-frame clones, not every one. The sample yields under 150,000 clones, about 80% seen once. Germline CDR1 ENHRY, CDR2 SYGVKD. J lost 3 bases, V lost 10 bases, and 11 bases had no gene match. The CDR3 is 14 residues long. The sequence derives from a male donor in good health and CMV-seropositive. Material: PBMCs. The gene calls are TRBV10-3 and TRBJ1-2; 7 nucleotides align to TRBD1. For the CDR3, the DNA is TGTGCCACACCTGGGTTAGGACAGGACTATGGCTACACCTTC. Translated, it gives CATPGLGQDYGYTF.